The TCR delta chain under discussion was sequenced for a study of gamma-delta T cells after stem cell transplantation. In this sample, this clone is medium-sized. Germline V lookup: CDR1 GEAIGNYY, CDR2 EKD. The CDR3 has 23 residues. V lost 3 bases to trimming and J lost 0 bases; unmatched junction nucleotides: 22. TCRdb re-called clones from the RT-PCR reads via CATT. The sample has over a thousand delta-chain clones; about 3.7% are singletons. This sequence was found in a human donor. It is not recorded whose cells these are; they may come from a transplant donor. The V and J genes are TRDV2 and TRDJ3; TRDD3 matches at 7 bases. Sequenced sample: gamma-delta T cells. CDR3 nucleotides: TGTGCCTGTGACGGACACAAGACACAAGGTGGGGGACCAAGCTCCTGGGACACCCGACAGATGTTTTTC. Its translation: CACDGHKTQGGGPSSWDTRQMFF.